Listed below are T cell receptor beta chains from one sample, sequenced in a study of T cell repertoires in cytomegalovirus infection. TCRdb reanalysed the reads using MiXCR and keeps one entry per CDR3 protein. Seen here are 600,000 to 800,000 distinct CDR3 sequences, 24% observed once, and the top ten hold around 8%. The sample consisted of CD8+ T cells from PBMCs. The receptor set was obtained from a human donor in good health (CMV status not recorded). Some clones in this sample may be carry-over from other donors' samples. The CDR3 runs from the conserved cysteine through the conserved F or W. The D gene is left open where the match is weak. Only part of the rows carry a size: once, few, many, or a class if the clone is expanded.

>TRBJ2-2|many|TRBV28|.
CAYADENTGELFF
TGTGCCTACGCCGACGAGAACACCGGGGAGCTGTTTTTT
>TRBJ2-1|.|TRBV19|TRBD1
CASSHDRGLLNEQFF
TGTGCCAGTAGTCACGACAGGGGGCTTCTGAATGAGCAGTTCTTC
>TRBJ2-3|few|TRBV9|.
CASSVEVSQTDTQYF
TGTGCCAGCAGCGTAGAGGTTAGCCAGACAGATACGCAGTATTTT
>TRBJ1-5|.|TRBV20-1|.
CSAEVVYSNQPQHF
TGCAGTGCCGAAGTAGTTTATAGCAATCAGCCCCAGCATTTT
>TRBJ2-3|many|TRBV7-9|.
CASSLAHVDTQYF
TGTGCCAGCAGCTTAGCGCACGTAGATACGCAGTATTTT
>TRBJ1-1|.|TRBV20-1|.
CSAPKSGAFF
TGCAGTGCCCCAAAAAGTGGAGCTTTCTTT
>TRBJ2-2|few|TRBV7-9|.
CASSLSGTRTGELFF
TGTGCCAGCAGCTTATCGGGCACAAGGACCGGGGAGCTGTTTTTT
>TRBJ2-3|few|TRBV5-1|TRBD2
CASSPGLAGTSTDTQYF
TGCGCCAGCAGCCCAGGACTAGCGGGGACTAGCACAGATACGCAGTATTTT
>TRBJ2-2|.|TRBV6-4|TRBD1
CASSEGDRECGGELFF
TGTGCCAGCAGTGAAGGGGACAGGGAATGCGGCGGGGAGCTGTTTTTT
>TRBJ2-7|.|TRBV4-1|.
CTSSQELGFYEQYF
TGCACCAGCAGCCAAGAGCTAGGATTCTACGAGCAGTACTTC
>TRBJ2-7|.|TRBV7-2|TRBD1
CASSLTQGAYVSYEQYF
TGTGCCAGCAGCTTGACACAGGGGGCTTATGTCTCCTACGAGCAGTACTTC
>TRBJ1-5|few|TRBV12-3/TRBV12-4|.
CASTLGQPQHF
TGTGCCAGCACCCTTGGGCAGCCCCAGCATTTT
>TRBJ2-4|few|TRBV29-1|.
CSVLGWGVAKNIQYF
TGCAGCGTTCTCGGCTGGGGGGTAGCCAAAAACATTCAGTACTTC
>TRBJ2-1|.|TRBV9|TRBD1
CASNPQSRTGYNEQFF
TGTGCCAGCAATCCTCAATCTCGGACAGGGTACAATGAGCAGTTCTTC
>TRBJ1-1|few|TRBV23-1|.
CASSHSGQKGGNTEAFF
TGCGCCAGCAGTCATTCGGGACAAAAGGGAGGGAACACTGAAGCTTTCTTT
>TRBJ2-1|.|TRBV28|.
CASKGASSYNEQFF
TGTGCCAGCAAGGGCGCGAGCTCCTACAATGAGCAGTTCTTC
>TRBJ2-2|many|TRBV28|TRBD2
CASRPAGMGGELFF
TGTGCCAGCAGACCAGCGGGGATGGGCGGGGAGCTGTTTTTT